Shown below are 20 T cell receptor beta chains from a single sample sequenced in a study of blood T cell repertoires in COVID-19. TCRdb's copy holds only in-frame clones and misses some; the assay was immunoSEQ multiplex PCR. The sample consists of 150,000 or so clones, approximately 85% of them appearing once. Sequenced input: peripheral blood. The receptors shown here come from a woman aged 45 to 65 with COVID-19, enrolled during active disease.

The chain recombines TRBV6-5 with TRBJ1-5; the D is unclear. With 2 bases removed from V and 11 bases from J, the gap between germline ends came to 13 bases. The CDR3 is 13 amino acids. The V gene's germline CDR1 is MNHEY and CDR2 SVGAGI. The CDR3 DNA is TGTGCCAGCAGTTACGAGGGAAGTATGACCCAGCATTTT. Translation gives CASSYEGSMTQHF.

In DNA form, the CDR3 reads TGTGCCAGTAGTATCCTAGCGGATCAGCCCCAGCATTTT. Encoded protein: CASSILADQPQHF. The chain carries TRBV19 and TRBJ1-5, with D hard to call. With 3 bases removed from V and 5 bases from J, the gap between germline ends came to 8 bases. Germline V lookup: CDR1 LNHDA, CDR2 SQIVND (reference sequence). CDR3 length: 13 residues.

This chain connects TRBV3-1 (or the pseudogene TRBV3-2) to TRBJ2-3; TRBD2 matches at 7 bases. V lost 1 base and J lost 1; bases outside the gene matches: 2. This CDR3 spans 15 amino acids. Per germline, CDR1 LGHDT and CDR2 YNNKEL (reference sequence). The chain's CDR3 is CASSQGGGRTDTQYF. Here the CDR3 DNA reads TGTGCCAGCAGCCAAGGGGGGGGACGCACAGATACGCAGTATTTT.

The chain carries TRBV4-1 and TRBJ2-1, with D possibly being TRBD2 (5 bases). The CDR3 is 16 amino acids. The germline V gene encodes CDR1 MGHRA and CDR2 YSYEKL. The V end was cut by 0 bases, the J end by 7 bases, with 16 bases between. This CDR3 reads CASSQEATLRANEQFF. CDR3 coding DNA: TGCGCCAGCAGCCAAGAGGCGACCCTGAGGGCTAATGAGCAGTTCTTC.

The chain joins TRBV28 to TRBJ1-2; D gene ambiguous. V was pared by 3 bases and J by 8 bases, with 7 bases between. The germline gives CDR1 MDHEN, CDR2 SYDVKM. CDR3 length: 11 amino acids. The CDR3 is CASSLVAGYTF. DNA of the CDR3: TGTGCCAGCAGTTTGGTCGCGGGCTACACCTTC.

This clone came up once. The chain is built from TRBV4-3 and TRBJ2-1; D perhaps matches TRBD1 (6 bases). Germline values: CDR1 LGHNA, CDR2 YSLEER. The CDR3 has 17 amino acids. The V end was cut by 0 bases, the J end by 4 bases, with 16 bases between. CDR3 sequence: CASSQDIMDSQYNEQFF. The CDR3 DNA reads TGCGCCAGCAGCCAAGATATTATGGACAGCCAATACAATGAGCAGTTCTTC.

The chain carries TRBV12-3 or TRBV12-4 and TRBJ2-7, with D possibly being TRBD1 (5 bases). V lost 5 bases and J lost 0, with 8 bases in between. The CDR3 totals 13 residues. The CDR3 DNA follows: TGTGCCAGCAGTCGCGACAGCTCCTACGAGCAGTACTTC. The encoded protein is CASSRDSSYEQYF.

CDR3 region: CASSHLLGGLGGNTIYF. CDR3 DNA: TGTGCCAGCAGCCACCTCTTAGGAGGGTTGGGTGGAAACACCATATATTTT. The chain links TRBV3-1 (or the pseudogene TRBV3-2) to TRBJ1-3; D is ambiguous. The CDR3 consists of 17 residues. Germline CDR1 and CDR2: LGHDT and YNNKEL (reference sequence). V was cut by 3 bases and J by 3 bases, with 18 bases left in between.

The genes are TRBV30 and TRBJ2-7; D call uncertain. The CDR3 has 12 residues. V was clipped by 3 bases and J by 0 bases, with 6 bases between them. Germline assignment: CDR1 GTSNPN and CDR2 SVGIG (reference sequence). The CDR3 nucleotides read TGTGCCTGGAGCCCCCTCTCCTACGAGCAGTACTTC. Encoded protein: CAWSPLSYEQYF.

This chain connects TRBV18 to TRBJ2-3; 7 bases match TRBD1. Germline lookup yields CDR1 KGHSH and CDR2 LQKENI. The CDR3 spans 15 residues. V lost 4 bases and J lost 9; bases outside the gene matches: 13. The CDR3 region is CASSRDGQVRLTQYF. The CDR3 coding sequence is TGTGCCAGCTCACGGGACGGACAGGTCAGATTAACGCAGTATTTT.

The chain joins TRBV7-9 to TRBJ2-7; TRBD1 matches at 8 bases. V shed 5 bases, J shed 3 bases, and the junction held 9 bases outside the gene matches. CDR3 size: 15 residues. Germline V CDR1 and CDR2: SEHNR, FQNEAQ (reference sequence). The CDR3 DNA follows: TGTGCCAGCAGCGCAGGGACAGGTCATGGCTACGAGCAGTACTTC. It specifies CASSAGTGHGYEQYF.

The sample holds one count of this clone. This chain joins TRBV11-2 and TRBJ1-2; D might be TRBD1 (6 bases). CDR3 length: 13 amino acids. V was cut by 5 bases and J by 8 bases, with 15 bases left in between. The germline CDR1 and CDR2 sequences are SGHAT and FQNNGV. Written as DNA, the CDR3 is TGTGCCAGCAGCCCTACAGGGCTGGGCGGCTACACCTTC. Translated: CASSPTGLGGYTF.

J is TRBJ1-1 and V is TRBV9; 7 positions match TRBD1. Trimming cost V 0 bases and J 3 bases; bases outside gene matches: 8. Per germline, CDR1 SGDLS and CDR2 YYNGEE. CDR3 length equals 16 residues. Here the CDR3 reads CASSVGQGWPDTEAFF. Written as DNA, the CDR3 is TGTGCCAGCAGCGTAGGACAGGGATGGCCGGACACTGAAGCTTTCTTT. The variable domain in full, with the rest retrieved from reference TRBV9 and TRBJ1-1, is DSGVTQTPKHLITATGQRVTLRCSPRSGDLSVYWYQQSLDQGLQFLIQYYNGEERAKGNILERFSAQQFPDLHSELNLSSLELGDSALYFCASSVGQGWPDTEAFFGQGTRLTVV.

V gene TRBV6-6 combines with J gene TRBJ2-2; 7 bases map to TRBD1. The CDR3 length is 16 residues. J lost 4 bases, V lost 5 bases, and 10 bases had no gene match. In germline, CDR1 is MNHNY, CDR2 SVGAGI (reference sequence). CDR3 nucleotides: TGTGCCAGCAGTACGCGACAGGGAGCGTCCACCGGGGAGCTGTTTTTT. This translates into CASSTRQGASTGELFF.

V gene TRBV4-2 combines with J gene TRBJ1-6, with D hard to call. V lost 0 bases to trimming and J lost 0 bases, with 9 bases between them. This CDR3 has 17 residues. CDR1 and CDR2 (germline): LGHNA, YNFKEQ. DNA for the CDR3: TGTGCCAGCAGCCAAGAACTCGCGATCTCCTATAATTCACCCCTCCACTTT. This codes for CASSQELAISYNSPLHF.

This chain links TRBV28 with TRBJ1-5; 10 positions match TRBD1. CDR1 is MDHEN, CDR2 SYDVKM, per germline. CDR3 length: 17 residues. The ends lost 2 bases at V and 2 bases at J; junction bases unmatched: 6. The DNA of the CDR3 is TGTGCCAGCAGTTTAGGCTCCGGGACAGGGGGCAATCAGCCCCAGCATTTT. Encoded protein: CASSLGSGTGGNQPQHF.

CDR3 amino acids: CASSQATSGGANEQFF. CDR3 nucleotide sequence: TGTGCCAGCAGCCAAGCTACTAGCGGGGGGGCAAATGAGCAGTTCTTC. This rearrangement joins TRBV4-2 to TRBJ2-1; 13 bases are a match to TRBD2. Trimming at V came to 1 base and at J to 7 bases, leaving 4 bases not matched to a gene. The length of the CDR3 is 16 residues. CDR1 LGHNA and CDR2 YNFKEQ come from the germline V gene.

V and J are TRBV2 and TRBJ1-4; 8 nucleotides line up with TRBD1. This CDR3 comprises 15 residues. The ends lost 5 bases at V and 4 bases at J; junction bases unmatched: 6. Germline-derived CDR1 and CDR2 are SNHLY and FYNNEI. For the CDR3, the DNA is TGTGCCAGCAGTAGACAGGGGTTGAGTAATGAAAAACTGTTTTTT. It yields the protein CASSRQGLSNEKLFF.

The chain carries TRBV5-6 and TRBJ1-2; weak D call: TRBD1 (5 bases). The germline V gene encodes CDR1 SGHDT and CDR2 YYEEEE. Trimming shortened V by 0 bases and J by 8 bases, and 17 bases separated the two germline ends. The CDR3 sequence is 15 residues long. The chain's CDR3 is CASSLATGGVGGYTF. The CDR3 bases are TGTGCCAGCAGCTTGGCCACAGGAGGGGTCGGGGGCTACACCTTC.

This chain uses TRBV19 with TRBJ2-4; 12 nucleotides align to TRBD2. This CDR3 region has 14 residues. V trimming: 6 bases; J trimming: 8 bases; junction bases outside the gene matches: 5. Germline V lookup: CDR1 LNHDA, CDR2 SQIVND (reference sequence). The CDR3 loop reads CASRSSGGADIQYF. CDR3 DNA: TGTGCCAGTAGGTCTAGCGGGGGGGCCGACATTCAGTACTTC.